What follows are 32 T cell receptor beta chains derived from one specimen sequenced in a study of identical twins. TCRdb fed the 5' RACE reads into MiXCR, producing one record per CDR3 protein. The table has 700,000 to 950,000 distinct CDR3 sequences, approximately 13% seen once. In addition, the sample was reused for a study of yellow fever vaccine responses in identical twins.

Sequencing was carried out using PBMCs. These receptors originate from a woman aged 18-30 years in good health.

The genes are TRBV7-9 and TRBJ2-3; 8 bases are a match to TRBD2. Germline V lookup: CDR1 SEHNR, CDR2 FQNEAQ (reference sequence). CDR3 length equals 15 residues. After removal of 5 bases from V and 6 bases from J, the junction contained 10 bases not matched to a gene. CDR3 nucleotide sequence: TGTGCCAGCAGCGCCGTCGGCGGGGGGCTCGATACGCAGTATTTT. It codes for CASSAVGGGLDTQYF.

This clonotype occurred a few times. The J gene is TRBJ1-6, the V gene TRBV6-1; TRBD1 matches 8 bases. With 6 bases clipped from V and 5 bases from J, the junction kept 6 bases outside the gene matches. Germline assignment: CDR1 MNHNS and CDR2 SASEGT. The CDR3 is made up of 15 amino acids. The CDR3 loop reads CASRTMTGDNSPLHF. Here the CDR3 DNA reads TGTGCCAGCAGGACGATGACAGGGGATAATTCACCCCTCCACTTT.

This clonotype was observed a handful of times. J is TRBJ2-7 and V is TRBV5-1, with 11 bases identical to TRBD2. The germline CDR1 and CDR2 sequences are SGHRS and YFSETQ. The junction had 3 bases not matched to a gene; V was cut back by 2 bases and J by 5 bases. The CDR3 consists of 14 residues. The CDR3 here is CASSFLAGGNEQYF. DNA for the CDR3: TGCGCCAGCAGCTTCCTAGCGGGAGGCAACGAGCAGTACTTC.

This clonotype was observed a few times. V and J are TRBV20-1 and TRBJ2-7, with unresolved D. The germline V gene has CDR1 DFQATT and CDR2 SNEGSKA (reference sequence). Deletions cut 4 bases from V and 1 base from J, with 17 bases between. This CDR3 region has 15 residues. CDR3 bases: TGCAGTGCTACCCACTCGCGAAGTCGTTCCTACGAGCAGTACTTC. It yields the protein CSATHSRSRSYEQYF.

This clonotype was seen at least ten times. This chain links TRBV4-1 with TRBJ2-1; D is ambiguous. The CDR3 extends over 15 amino acids. The germline V gene has CDR1 MGHRA and CDR2 YSYEKL. Trimming shortened V by 4 bases and J by 6 bases, and 16 bases separated the two germline ends. CDR3 nucleotides: TGCGCCAGCAGCCCAGAGGAAGGGTATAGCAATGAGCAGTTCTTC. Encoded protein: CASSPEEGYSNEQFF.

This clonotype was seen a handful of times. This rearrangement joins TRBV6-5 to TRBJ2-3, with D uncertain. Trimming removed 0 bases from V and 4 bases from J, with 8 bases in between. The CDR3 spans 14 residues. From germline, CDR1 is MNHEY and CDR2 SVGAGI. The CDR3 sequence is CASSYSKPSDTQYF. The DNA for the CDR3 is TGTGCCAGCAGTTACTCCAAACCTTCAGATACGCAGTATTTT.

This clonotype was recorded many times. The genes are TRBV5-1 and TRBJ2-3, with 10 bases lining up with TRBD2. The CDR3 spans 16 residues. Germline CDR1 and CDR2: SGHRS and YFSETQ. Trimming took 0 bases from V and 3 from J; bases not matched to a gene: 4. The chain's CDR3 is CASSLAPSGGTDTQYF. As DNA, the CDR3 is TGCGCCAGCAGCTTGGCCCCTAGCGGGGGAACAGATACGCAGTATTTT.

Written as DNA, the CDR3 is TGCGCCAGCAGCCAAGATGGGGGATCAGGCACAGATACGCAGTATTTT. It is translated as CASSQDGGSGTDTQYF. This sequence joins TRBV4-1 and TRBJ2-3; D tentatively reads TRBD1 or TRBD2 (5 bases each). Trimming removed 0 bases at V and 1 base at J, with 11 bases between. The germline gives CDR1 MGHRA, CDR2 YSYEKL. CDR3 length equals 16 residues.

This clonotype was seen a handful of times. The chain has TRBV20-1 and TRBJ1-5; 8 bases line up with TRBD1. The CDR3 runs 15 residues. Germline V CDR1 and CDR2: DFQATT, SNEGSKA (reference sequence). V dropped 4 bases and J dropped 4; count of bases not matched to a gene: 9. The DNA for the CDR3 is TGCAGTGCTAAGCCCTCAGACAGGGGTAATCAGCCCCAGCATTTT. Translated: CSAKPSDRGNQPQHF.

This clonotype showed up just a few times. The chain is built from TRBV12-3 or TRBV12-4 and TRBJ2-3; no reliable D call. The CDR3 contains 15 residues. Between the trimmed V and J ends, which lost 7 bases and 5 bases, there was a span of 19 bases. The CDR3 reads CASNPPLGSLDTQYF. The CDR3 DNA is TGTGCCAGCAACCCCCCACTCGGGTCGTTAGATACGCAGTATTTT.

V usage is TRBV2 and J usage is TRBJ2-3; 8 nucleotides align to TRBD2. The V gene's germline CDR1 is SNHLY and CDR2 FYNNEI. The V and J ends lost 1 base and 0 bases, in that order; junction bases with no gene match: 15. The CDR3 is 20 residues long. The CDR3 is CASSEGLSGLAGFSTDTQYF. DNA of the CDR3: TGTGCCAGCAGTGAAGGGCTCTCTGGACTAGCTGGTTTTAGCACAGATACGCAGTATTTT.

V and J are TRBV12-3 or TRBV12-4 and TRBJ2-2; D might be TRBD1 (5 bases). Trimming took 6 bases from V and 4 from J, leaving 15 bases between them. CDR3 size: 15 residues. CDR3 nucleotide sequence: TGTGCCAGCAGCCCCAGGGATTCGGGCACCGGGGAGCTGTTTTTT. Amino acid sequence: CASSPRDSGTGELFF.

This clonotype was recorded at least ten times. V usage is TRBV6-1 and J usage is TRBJ1-4, with 7 nucleotides matching TRBD1. Germline CDR1 MNHNS, CDR2 SASEGT. V dropped 5 bases and J dropped 7; count of bases not matched to a gene: 4. The CDR3 has 13 amino acids. CDR3 bases: TGTGCCAGCAGTCAGGGGGAAGTTGAAAAACTGTTTTTT. Translated, it gives CASSQGEVEKLFF.

This clonotype has ten or more counts. The chain joins TRBV7-9 to TRBJ2-2; maybe TRBD2 (5 bases). There are 15 residues in the CDR3. Per the germline V gene, CDR1 is SEHNR and CDR2 is FQNEAQ (reference sequence). The V and J ends lost 6 bases and 2 bases respectively, with 13 bases between them. DNA of the CDR3: TGTGCCAGCAGTCCCCGGACTGGAAACACCGGGGAGCTGTTTTTT. Its protein product is CASSPRTGNTGELFF.

This chain links TRBV6-1 with TRBJ1-2, with 7 bases matching TRBD1. Per the germline V gene, CDR1 is MNHNS and CDR2 is SASEGT. The CDR3 extends over 14 amino acids. Unmatched junction bases numbered 9, after V lost 5 bases and J lost 6 bases. The CDR3 coding sequence is TGTGCCAGCAGTCGACAGGGCCAGCGAGATGGCTACACCTTC. It is translated as CASSRQGQRDGYTF.

This sequence joins TRBV20-1 and TRBJ2-1; D is perhaps TRBD1 (5 bases). The CDR3 covers 13 residues. V shed 6 bases and J shed 5 bases, with 14 bases lying between them. Germline-derived CDR1 and CDR2 are DFQATT and SNEGSKA (reference sequence). CDR3 coding DNA: TGCAGTGCCGCCCCAGACAGCGACAATGAGCAGTTCTTC. This codes for CSAAPDSDNEQFF.

This clonotype was picked up a small number of times. The CDR3 nucleotides read TGTGCCATCAGTGAGTCCCGAAGCTCGTACCAAGAGACCCAGTACTTC. It specifies CAISESRSSYQETQYF. V is TRBV10-3 and J is TRBJ2-5; D not certain. Germline V gene data show CDR1 as ENHRY and CDR2 as SYGVKD. With 0 bases removed from V and 0 bases from J, the gap between germline ends came to 11 bases. The CDR3 loop spans 16 amino acids.

This clonotype was seen a few times. The chain combines TRBV2 with TRBJ2-3; 11 nucleotides line up with TRBD2. With V trimmed by 7 bases and J by 1 base, 4 bases remained unmatched. The CDR3 is 15 amino acids. Germline V gene sequence: CDR1 SNHLY, CDR2 FYNNEI. In DNA, the CDR3 is TGTGCCAGCAAATCGGGACTAGCGGGCACAGATACGCAGTATTTT. Its protein is CASKSGLAGTDTQYF.

This clonotype appeared a few times. The gene calls are TRBV20-1 and TRBJ2-1, with 13 bases aligning to TRBD2. After removal of 5 bases from V and 4 bases from J, the junction contained 17 bases not matched to a gene. The germline V gene has CDR1 DFQATT and CDR2 SNEGSKA (reference sequence). This CDR3 comprises 19 residues. The chain's CDR3 is CSAPPALAGGPTTYNEQFF. CDR3 coding DNA: TGCAGTGCTCCCCCCGCACTAGCGGGAGGGCCTACCACATACAATGAGCAGTTCTTC.

V is TRBV4-2 and J is TRBJ2-1; unclear D gene. The germline V gene has CDR1 LGHNA and CDR2 YNFKEQ. With 0 bases removed from V and 9 bases from J, the gap between germline ends came to 12 bases. The CDR3 extends over 14 amino acids. The CDR3 is CASSQDLKAPEQFF. The CDR3 coding sequence is TGTGCCAGCAGCCAAGATTTAAAGGCACCTGAGCAGTTCTTC.

The chain recombines TRBV12-3 or TRBV12-4 with TRBJ1-1; D may be TRBD1 (5 bases). The CDR3 has 13 amino acids. The V end lost 3 bases, the J end lost 6 bases, and 11 bases lay between the germline ends. The CDR3 is CASSFGGSSEAFF. CDR3 nucleotides: TGTGCCAGCAGTTTCGGGGGAAGCTCTGAAGCTTTCTTT.

This chain links TRBV5-1 with TRBJ2-3; the match to TRBD2 covers 9 bases. Germline V lookup: CDR1 SGHRS, CDR2 YFSETQ. This CDR3 contains 15 residues. J was trimmed by 5 bases and V by 1 base; bases with no gene match: 5. CDR3 nucleotide sequence: TGCGCCAGCAGCTTGTTTAGGACTAGCGAAGATACGCAGTATTTT. As protein: CASSLFRTSEDTQYF.

In DNA form, the CDR3 reads TGTGCCAGCAGCCCCAGGGAAAAGTACAATGAGCAGTTCTTC. It yields the protein CASSPREKYNEQFF. The genes are TRBV5-4 and TRBJ2-1, with D perhaps matching TRBD1 (5 bases). CDR1 is SGHNT and CDR2 is YYREEE in the germline V gene (reference sequence). V was trimmed by 4 bases and J by 4 bases, leaving 12 bases between them. The CDR3 totals 14 residues. Together with reference TRBV5-4 and TRBJ2-1, the CDR3 gives the full variable domain: ETGVTQSPTHLIKTRGQQVTLRCSSQSGHNTVSWYQQALGQGPQFIFQYYREEENGRGNFPPRFSGLQFPNYSSELNVNALELDDSALYLCASSPREKYNEQFFGPGTRLTVL.

The chain recombines TRBV7-2 with TRBJ2-2; D ambiguous. V gave up 2 bases and J gave up 1 base, with 8 bases separating them. Per the germline V gene, CDR1 is SGHTA and CDR2 is FQGNSA. This CDR3 has 15 amino acids. The CDR3 spells CASSLTRENTGELFF. The CDR3, as DNA: TGTGCCAGCAGCTTAACGAGAGAGAACACCGGGGAGCTGTTTTTT.

The chain is built from TRBV27 and TRBJ2-1, with D tentatively TRBD1 (5 bases). There are 15 residues in the CDR3. The germline CDR1 and CDR2 sequences are MNHEY and SMNVEV (reference sequence). The V and J ends lost 4 bases and 13 bases respectively, with 23 bases between them. CDR3 sequence (DNA): TGTGCCAGCAGTTCTCAAGGGGTTCCTCGGGCTGAACAGTTCTTC. Translation gives CASSSQGVPRAEQFF.

This clonotype was counted only a few times. The chain links TRBV7-6 to TRBJ2-2; D remains ambiguous. This CDR3 is 13 amino acids long. V dropped 2 bases and J dropped 8 bases, with 9 bases sitting between them. CDR1 is SGHVS and CDR2 is FNYEAQ in the germline V gene. CDR3 bases: TGTGCCAGCAGCTTACACAACCGAGGGGAGCTGTTTTTT. Its translation: CASSLHNRGELFF.

The chain couples TRBV5-5 to TRBJ2-1; 7 nucleotides line up with TRBD2. Germline V gene lookup returns CDR1 SGHKS and CDR2 YYEKEE (reference sequence). CDR3 size: 14 residues. Trimming took 7 bases from V and 4 from J; bases not matched to a gene: 8. Here the CDR3 reads CASGGVSPYNEQFF. DNA for the CDR3: TGTGCCAGCGGGGGGGTATCCCCATACAATGAGCAGTTCTTC.

The genes are TRBV12-3 or TRBV12-4 and TRBJ2-3, with 7 bases aligning to TRBD1. With 5 bases clipped from V and 4 bases from J, the junction kept 12 bases outside the gene matches. The CDR3 consists of 16 residues. This CDR3 reads CASSPGDRLIADTQYF. CDR3 DNA: TGTGCCAGCAGTCCAGGGGACAGATTAATCGCAGATACGCAGTATTTT.

The CDR3 DNA reads TGTGCCAGCAGTTCGCCCTGGAGCTCAGATACGCAGTATTTT. Protein product: CASSSPWSSDTQYF. The genes are TRBV12-3 or TRBV12-4 and TRBJ2-3, with D uncertain. CDR3 length equals 14 residues. Between the trimmed V and J ends, which lost 4 bases and 4 bases, there was a span of 12 bases.

The chain recombines TRBV28 with TRBJ1-2; 8 bases map to TRBD1. CDR1 MDHEN and CDR2 SYDVKM come from the germline V gene. After removal of 7 bases from V and 2 bases from J, the junction contained 12 bases not matched to a gene. CDR3 length: 16 residues. The CDR3 loop reads CASNSPGQGINYGYTF. As DNA, the CDR3 is TGTGCCAGCAATTCGCCCGGACAGGGAATAAACTATGGCTACACCTTC.

As to this clonotype: This may arise from a read error, as a much more abundant clone is one base away. The chain is built from TRBV21-1 and TRBJ2-7; no check of the table's D call, TRBD1, against the DNA was made. TRBV21-1 is described as a pseudogene. The CDR3 has 16 residues. The CDR3 nucleotides are TGTGCCAGCAGCAGTCCCCTCTGGACAGCCACCTACGTGCAGTACTTC. As protein: CASSSPLWTATYVQYF.

This clonotype was counted a few times. This rearrangement joins TRBV28 to TRBJ1-5, with D perhaps TRBD1 (6 bases). The germline V gene encodes CDR1 MDHEN and CDR2 SYDVKM. V dropped 4 bases and J dropped 6 bases, with 16 bases sitting between them. The CDR3 covers 15 residues. The CDR3 DNA is TGTGCCAGCAGTTATTACAGGGTGGGTTTTCAGCCCCAGCATTTT. This encodes CASSYYRVGFQPQHF.